Listed here are 28 T cell receptor beta chains from one sample, sequenced in a study of T cell changes during pregnancy in multiple sclerosis. The repertoire was sequenced with immunoSEQ multiplex PCR; TCRdb's copy has only in-frame clones and lacks some. The sample includes fewer than 75,000 clones, just over 90% of them seen just once. Sample: peripheral blood, taken in the second trimester of pregnancy. These receptors all come from a female donor with multiple sclerosis, enrolled in a pregnancy study.

This chain uses TRBV4-2 with TRBJ1-2; the D gene is possibly TRBD1 (6 bases). The V end lost 2 bases, the J end lost 5 bases, and 24 bases lay between the germline ends. CDR1 and CDR2 (germline): LGHNA, YNFKEQ. CDR3 size: 18 residues. CDR3 sequence: CASSQNLPGATTGYGYTF. In nucleotides, the CDR3 is TGTGCCAGCAGCCAAAACCTCCCAGGGGCCACCACTGGGTATGGCTACACCTTC.

The genes are TRBV30 and TRBJ1-5; unclear D gene. V was shortened by 3 bases and J by 2 bases, with 5 bases between the two germline ends. In germline, CDR1 is GTSNPN, CDR2 SVGIG (reference sequence). The CDR3 spans 12 residues. The CDR3 DNA reads TGTGCCTGGAGGTCGGGCAATCAGCCCCAGCATTTT. Amino acids: CAWRSGNQPQHF.

The V gene is TRBV4-2, the J gene TRBJ2-1; TRBD1 aligns across 10 bases. CDR1 LGHNA and CDR2 YNFKEQ come from the germline V gene. The CDR3 sequence is 16 residues long. V lost 3 bases and J lost 7; bases outside the gene matches: 9. CDR3 region: CASSQIGTGDWNEQFF. The CDR3 DNA reads as TGTGCCAGCAGCCAGATAGGGACAGGGGACTGGAATGAGCAGTTCTTC.

The J gene is TRBJ2-7, the V gene TRBV10-2; 11 nucleotides agree with TRBD2. Looked up from germline, CDR1 is WSHSY and CDR2 is SAAADI. V trimming: 3 bases; J trimming: 6 bases; junction bases outside the gene matches: 7. The CDR3 loop spans 15 amino acids. CDR3 sequence (DNA): TGCGCCAGCAGTGAAGGAACTAGCGGGAGATCCGAGCAGTACTTC. Translation: CASSEGTSGRSEQYF.

This clone was seen a single time. This sequence joins TRBV30 and TRBJ1-5, with 7 bases matching TRBD1. CDR3 length: 14 amino acids. With 7 bases clipped from V and 1 base from J, the junction kept 7 bases outside the gene matches. The V gene's germline CDR1 is GTSNPN and CDR2 SVGIG (reference sequence). CDR3: CASQGESSNQPQHF. CDR3 nucleotides: TGTGCCTCCCAGGGGGAATCAAGCAATCAGCCCCAGCATTTT.

This sequence joins TRBV13 and TRBJ1-1; TRBD1 matches 8 bases. Germline V gene data show CDR1 as PRHDT and CDR2 as FYEKMQ (reference sequence). V lost 5 bases and J lost 0; bases outside the gene matches: 5. This CDR3 has 15 amino acids. The CDR3 DNA sequence: TGTGCCAGCAGCCGACAGGGGAGGATGAACACTGAAGCTTTCTTT. Amino acids: CASSRQGRMNTEAFF.

The chain combines TRBV10-3 with TRBJ2-7, with TRBD1 matching over 7 bases. The CDR3 is 15 amino acids. Germline V CDR1 and CDR2: ENHRY, SYGVKD. The V segment lost 6 bases and the J segment 4 bases; nucleotides outside the gene matches: 12. The CDR3 sequence is CAISRSGTALYEQYF. For the CDR3, the DNA is TGTGCCATCAGCAGGTCCGGGACAGCCCTTTACGAGCAGTACTTC.

This chain connects TRBV27 to TRBJ2-7; weak D call: TRBD2 (6 bases). Trimming took 8 bases from V and 4 from J, leaving 15 bases between them. The CDR3 has 13 amino acids. Germline loops: CDR1 MNHEY, CDR2 SMNVEV (reference sequence). CDR3 in amino acids: CASSLRERYEQYF. In DNA, the CDR3 is TGTGCCAGCTCCCTCCGGGAGCGATACGAGCAGTACTTC.

V and J are TRBV6-5 and TRBJ1-4, with D perhaps TRBD1 (5 bases). The germline CDR1 and CDR2 sequences are MNHEY and SVGAGI. The CDR3 sequence is 16 residues long. V lost 3 bases, J lost 5 bases, and 16 bases lay in between. The CDR3 DNA sequence: TGTGCCAGCAGTTATCGTCAGGGTTTTTCAAATGAAAAACTGTTTTTT. This codes for CASSYRQGFSNEKLFF.

V and J are TRBV5-4 and TRBJ2-2; no reliable D call. Germline V CDR1 and CDR2: SGHNT, YYREEE (reference sequence). The ends were cut back, 2 bases at V and 5 bases at J, with 16 bases in the middle. The CDR3 length is 16 residues. CDR3 nucleotide sequence: TGTGCCAGCAGCTTAGAAGGAGATCGCGGAACCGGGGAGCTGTTTTTT. Amino acids: CASSLEGDRGTGELFF.

The rearrangement joins TRBV29-1 to TRBJ1-1; 9 bases are a match to TRBD1. J gave up 4 bases and V 4 bases, and 7 bases lay outside the gene matches. Per germline, CDR1 SQVTM and CDR2 ANQGSEA. The CDR3 consists of 14 residues. The CDR3 DNA reads as TGCAGCGTTGTCCCACAGGGGGCCGGCACTGAAGCTTTCTTT. It translates to CSVVPQGAGTEAFF.

This CDR3 reads CASSLETGATGELFF. The DNA of the CDR3 is TGTGCCAGCAGCTTAGAGACAGGGGCCACCGGGGAGCTGTTTTTT. The chain is built from TRBV7-9 and TRBJ2-2; 8 bases align to TRBD1. V shed 1 base, J shed 4 bases, and the junction held 2 bases outside the gene matches. Germline CDR1 and CDR2: SEHNR and FQNEAQ (reference sequence). The CDR3 runs 15 residues.

The rearrangement joins TRBV5-1 to TRBJ1-6; 9 positions match TRBD1. This CDR3 spans 16 amino acids. Trimming took 2 bases from V and 5 from J; bases not matched to a gene: 5. Germline V gene data show CDR1 as SGHRS and CDR2 as YFSETQ. For the CDR3, the DNA is TGCGCCAGCAGCTTCTGGGGACAGGGAAATAATTCACCCCTCCACTTT. Translated, it gives CASSFWGQGNNSPLHF.

V gene TRBV5-5 combines with J gene TRBJ2-7, with 7 bases identical to TRBD1. Germline lookup yields CDR1 SGHKS and CDR2 YYEKEE (reference sequence). The J segment lost 3 bases and the V segment lost 4 bases, leaving 7 bases of the junction unmatched. The CDR3 sequence is 14 residues long. For the CDR3, the DNA is TGTGCCAGCAGCCTCAAGACAGGGAACTACGAGCAGTACTTC. It is translated as CASSLKTGNYEQYF. Supplemented by reference TRBV5-5 and TRBJ2-7, the full variable domain reads DAGVTQSPTHLIKTRGQQVTLRCSPISGHKSVSWYQQVLGQGPQFIFQYYEKEERGRGNFPDRFSARQFPNYSSELNVNALLLGDSALYLCASSLKTGNYEQYFGPGTRLTVT.

The V gene is TRBV19, the J gene TRBJ2-3, with 8 bases lining up with TRBD1. Unmatched junction bases numbered 8, after V lost 5 bases and J lost 1 base. There are 16 residues in the CDR3. Germline loops: CDR1 LNHDA, CDR2 SQIVND (reference sequence). CDR3 residues: CASSPRTGWGTDTQYF. The CDR3 nucleotides read TGTGCCAGTAGTCCACGGACAGGGTGGGGCACAGATACGCAGTATTTT.

The chain employs TRBV7-9 and TRBJ1-2; D gene unclear. Germline CDR1 and CDR2: SEHNR and FQNEAQ (reference sequence). V was trimmed by 1 base and J by 2 bases, leaving 8 bases between them. This CDR3 region has 14 residues. CDR3 sequence reads: CASSLGALNYGYTF. The DNA for the CDR3 is TGTGCCAGCAGCTTAGGAGCTTTGAACTATGGCTACACCTTC.

The chain is built from TRBV7-9 and TRBJ1-1; maybe TRBD1 (5 bases). V was cut by 1 base and J by 1 base, with 7 bases left in between. In germline, CDR1 is SEHNR, CDR2 FQNEAQ (reference sequence). The CDR3 runs 14 residues. DNA of the CDR3: TGTGCCAGCAGCTTAGTGGGGGGGAACACTGAAGCTTTCTTT. This encodes CASSLVGGNTEAFF. Filled out from reference TRBV7-9 and TRBJ1-1, the complete variable domain reads DTGVSQNPRHKITKRGQNVTFRCDPISEHNRLYWYRQTLGQGPEFLTYFQNEAQLEKSRLLSDRFSAERPKGSFSTLEIQRTEQGDSAMYLCASSLVGGNTEAFFGQGTRLTVV.

The V and J genes are TRBV18 and TRBJ2-2, with D possibly being TRBD1 (6 bases). This CDR3 region has 14 residues. V lost 4 bases to trimming and J lost 1 base, with 7 bases between them. Looked up from germline, CDR1 is KGHSH and CDR2 is LQKENI. As DNA, the CDR3 is TGTGCCAGCTCACAGGGGGTGAACACCGGGGAGCTGTTTTTT. This gives the protein CASSQGVNTGELFF.

In DNA form, the CDR3 reads TGTGCCAGCAGCTCAACTCTAGCAGCAGATACGCAGTATTTT. Translated, it gives CASSSTLAADTQYF. The J gene is TRBJ2-3, the V gene TRBV11-3, with D possibly matching TRBD2 (5 bases). Trimming left V 4 bases short and J 4 bases short, with 12 bases between. Germline assignment: CDR1 SGHNT and CDR2 YENEEA. The CDR3 is 14 amino acids.

The chain has TRBV18 and TRBJ1-4; a weak D match, TRBD1 (6 bases). This CDR3 contains 14 residues. Germline V gives CDR1 KGHSH, CDR2 LQKENI. Trimming took 3 bases from V and 3 from J, leaving 8 bases between them. CDR3 sequence reads: CASSPTGPNEKLFF. Written as DNA, the CDR3 is TGTGCCAGCTCACCGACAGGTCCTAATGAAAAACTGTTTTTT.

The chain has TRBV4-3 and TRBJ1-6; unclear D gene. The CDR3 covers 14 residues. The V end was cut by 0 bases, the J end by 9 bases, with 9 bases between. Germline CDR1 is LGHNA and CDR2 is YSLEER. CDR3 DNA sequence: TGCGCCAGCAGCCAAGACACCGAGGGTTCACCCCTCCACTTT. This codes for CASSQDTEGSPLHF.

The chain couples TRBV7-6 to TRBJ2-3; D may be TRBD1 (5 bases). Trimming pared 2 bases from V and 3 bases from J, leaving 9 bases between. CDR1 and CDR2 from the germline V gene are SGHVS and FNYEAQ. This CDR3 comprises 14 residues. CDR3 in amino acids: CASSLMQGTDTQYF. CDR3 sequence (DNA): TGTGCCAGCAGCTTAATGCAGGGTACAGATACGCAGTATTTT.

This rearrangement joins TRBV29-1 to TRBJ2-7, with 9 positions matching TRBD1. CDR1 and CDR2 from the germline V gene are SQVTM and ANQGSEA. This CDR3 is 13 amino acids long. V was clipped by 7 bases and J by 1 base; unmatched bases: 5. CDR3 sequence: CSATGGFSYEQYF. DNA of the CDR3: TGCAGCGCTACAGGGGGCTTTTCCTACGAGCAGTACTTC.

The rearrangement uses TRBV15 and TRBJ1-1; D possibly corresponds to TRBD1 (5 bases). The CDR3 covers 14 residues. The ends were cut back, 5 bases at V and 0 bases at J, with 10 bases in the middle. CDR1 and CDR2 from the germline V gene are LNHNV and YYDKDF (reference sequence). The CDR3 region has the DNA TGTGCCACCAGCGGGGCAGGGATGAACACTGAAGCTTTCTTT. Protein: CATSGAGMNTEAFF.

The CDR3 nucleotides read TGTGCCACCAAACTAGCGGGGGAGGACGAGCAGTACTTC. Its translation is CATKLAGEDEQYF. This chain joins TRBV10-3 and TRBJ2-7, with 11 bases aligning to TRBD2. The CDR3 consists of 13 residues. Germline V gene lookup returns CDR1 ENHRY and CDR2 SYGVKD. The V and J ends lost 10 bases and 5 bases, in that order; junction bases with no gene match: 7.

The chain carries TRBV6-5 and TRBJ2-3, with D perhaps matching TRBD2 (6 bases). V was pared by 1 base and J by 1 base, with 12 bases between. The CDR3 is 16 amino acids. CDR1 is MNHEY and CDR2 is SVGAGI in the germline V gene. The CDR3 is CASSYYTSGGTDTQYF. DNA for the CDR3: TGTGCCAGCAGTTACTATACCTCGGGGGGCACAGATACGCAGTATTTT.

J is TRBJ1-4 and V is TRBV6-1; D remains unclear. Germline CDR1 reads MNHNS; CDR2 reads SASEGT. This CDR3 has 15 residues. V shed 0 bases and J shed 1 base, with 6 bases lying between them. The CDR3 DNA sequence: TGTGCCAGCAGTGAAGCTCCCGGAACTAATGAAAAACTGTTTTTT. This sequence encodes CASSEAPGTNEKLFF.

V gene TRBV5-6 combines with J gene TRBJ2-1, with 11 bases that match TRBD1. CDR3 length equals 14 residues. V shed 2 bases and J 6 bases; nucleotides not matched to a gene: 1. CDR1 is SGHDT, CDR2 YYEEEE, per germline. Here the CDR3 reads CASSFGTGGNEQFF. The CDR3 region has the DNA TGTGCCAGCAGCTTTGGGACAGGGGGCAATGAGCAGTTCTTC.